These 5 T cell receptor beta chains originate from one sample sequenced in a study of T cell changes during pregnancy in multiple sclerosis. Sequenced by immunoSEQ multiplex PCR; TCRdb stores in-frame clones only, minus some. The repertoire holds roughly 70,000 clones, 92% seen once, with 2.8% in the top ten. Sequencing was performed on peripheral blood, taken in the third trimester of pregnancy. All receptors derive from a female donor in good health, enrolled as a control in a pregnancy study.

The chain is built from TRBV4-2 and TRBJ2-1, with 10 bases matching TRBD1. Germline V gene sequence: CDR1 LGHNA, CDR2 YNFKEQ. V lost 2 bases, J lost 7 bases, and 5 bases stayed unmatched. The CDR3 extends over 15 amino acids. CDR3 DNA sequence: TGTGCCAGCAGCCAACCCGGACAGGGGGTAAATGAGCAGTTCTTC. This sequence encodes CASSQPGQGVNEQFF.

This clone was seen only once. The V call is TRBV19, the J call TRBJ1-1; 10 bases map to TRBD1. This CDR3 spans 15 amino acids. The V gene end was trimmed by 5 bases and the J gene end by 3 bases; junction bases not matched to a gene: 6. Per germline, CDR1 LNHDA and CDR2 SQIVND (reference sequence). CDR3 coding DNA: TGTGCCAGTAGTCCCCGGACAGGGGGGGACACTGAAGCTTTCTTT. Residues: CASSPRTGGDTEAFF.

The chain carries TRBV28 and TRBJ1-5; no reliable D call. This CDR3 spans 13 amino acids. V was trimmed by 3 bases and J by 2 bases, leaving 5 bases between them. Germline V gives CDR1 MDHEN, CDR2 SYDVKM. CDR3 in DNA: TGTGCCAGCAGTTTCGTCGGCAATCAGCCCCAGCATTTT. This codes for CASSFVGNQPQHF.

The J gene is TRBJ1-1, the V gene TRBV15; 7 nucleotides agree with TRBD1. V was clipped by 3 bases and J by 3 bases; unmatched bases: 4. The length of the CDR3 is 14 residues. Germline V lookup: CDR1 LNHNV, CDR2 YYDKDF (reference sequence). The CDR3 DNA sequence: TGTGCCACCAGCAGCCGGGACAGAGACACTGAAGCTTTCTTT. Translating it yields CATSSRDRDTEAFF.

The gene calls are TRBV5-4 and TRBJ2-5; D perhaps matches TRBD1 (7 bases). In germline, CDR1 is SGHNT, CDR2 YYREEE (reference sequence). This CDR3 contains 16 residues. The ends were cut back, 0 bases at V and 2 bases at J, with 14 bases in the middle. The CDR3 loop reads CASSLGQGGLQETQYF. The CDR3 nucleotides are TGTGCCAGCAGCTTGGGGCAGGGGGGACTTCAAGAGACCCAGTACTTC.